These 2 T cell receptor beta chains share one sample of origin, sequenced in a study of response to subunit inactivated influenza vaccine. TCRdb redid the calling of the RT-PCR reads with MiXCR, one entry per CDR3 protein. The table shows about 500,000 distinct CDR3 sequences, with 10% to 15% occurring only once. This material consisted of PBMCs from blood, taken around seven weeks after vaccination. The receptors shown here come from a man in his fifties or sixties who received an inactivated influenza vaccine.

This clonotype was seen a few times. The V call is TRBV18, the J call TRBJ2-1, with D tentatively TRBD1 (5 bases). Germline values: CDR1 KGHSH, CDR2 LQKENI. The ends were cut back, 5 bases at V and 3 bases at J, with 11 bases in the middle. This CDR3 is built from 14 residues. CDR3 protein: CASSGQAGYNEQFF. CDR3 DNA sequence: TGTGCCAGCTCAGGACAAGCAGGCTACAATGAGCAGTTCTTC.

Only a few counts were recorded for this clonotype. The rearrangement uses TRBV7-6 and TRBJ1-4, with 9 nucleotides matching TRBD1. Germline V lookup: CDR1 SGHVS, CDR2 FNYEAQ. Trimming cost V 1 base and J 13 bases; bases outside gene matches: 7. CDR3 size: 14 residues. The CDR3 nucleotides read TGTGCCAGCAGCTTAGGATGGGACAGGGAGATACTGTTTTTT. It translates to CASSLGWDREILFF.